One sample yielded the 5 T cell receptor beta chains listed below, sequenced in a study of OX40 agonist ivuxolimab in advanced cancers. Here immunoSEQ multiplex PCR was the method, and the copy in TCRdb shows in-frame clones only, minus some. This sample carries under 20,000 clones, almost 85% of them seen once, and the ten largest clones take about two thirds. The sample here was CD4+ or CD8+ T cells sorted from blood, taken in a trial of the OX40 agonist ivuxolimab. The source of these receptors is an adult with an advanced solid tumor such as melanoma, head and neck, liver or kidney cancer.

The chain is built from TRBV5-1 and TRBJ2-3; D is unresolved. In germline, CDR1 is SGHRS, CDR2 YFSETQ. The CDR3 extends over 13 amino acids. V dropped 1 base and J dropped 6 bases, with 9 bases sitting between them. CDR3 bases: TGCGCCAGCAGCTTGACGCGGTATGATACGCAGTATTTT. Protein: CASSLTRYDTQYF.

The gene calls are TRBV5-1 and TRBJ2-5, with 10 positions matching TRBD1. The ends lost 4 bases at V and 5 bases at J; junction bases unmatched: 8. Looked up from germline, CDR1 is SGHRS and CDR2 is YFSETQ. The length of the CDR3 is 15 residues. CDR3 in DNA: TGCGCCAGCAGCGGGGGACAGGGGTTCGTTGAGACCCAGTACTTC. Protein: CASSGGQGFVETQYF.

The chain has TRBV19 and TRBJ2-2, with D unresolved. The length of the CDR3 is 13 residues. Germline CDR1 and CDR2: LNHDA and SQIVND (reference sequence). V was clipped by 2 bases and J by 6 bases, with 7 bases between them. The CDR3 nucleotides read TGTGCCAGTAGTATACCGGGTTCCGGGGAGCTGTTTTTT. Protein: CASSIPGSGELFF.

The CDR3: CASSAPTGATANTGELFF. In DNA form, the CDR3 reads TGTGCCAGCAGCGCTCCCACAGGGGCTACCGCGAACACCGGGGAGCTGTTTTTT. This chain links TRBV9 with TRBJ2-2, with 7 bases that match TRBD1. The CDR3 is 18 residues long. CDR1 and CDR2 from the germline V gene are SGDLS and YYNGEE. The V segment lost 3 bases and the J segment 0 bases; nucleotides outside the gene matches: 11.

A few counts support this clone. Other DNA sequences within the sample encode an identical CDR3. The gene calls are TRBV19 and TRBJ1-5, with D hard to call. Germline V gives CDR1 LNHDA, CDR2 SQIVND (reference sequence). V was pared by 1 base and J by 5 bases, with 6 bases between. The CDR3 length is 13 residues. CDR3 DNA sequence: TGTGCCAGTAGTATAGGGGGAGATCAGCCCCAGCATTTT. Translating gives CASSIGGDQPQHF.